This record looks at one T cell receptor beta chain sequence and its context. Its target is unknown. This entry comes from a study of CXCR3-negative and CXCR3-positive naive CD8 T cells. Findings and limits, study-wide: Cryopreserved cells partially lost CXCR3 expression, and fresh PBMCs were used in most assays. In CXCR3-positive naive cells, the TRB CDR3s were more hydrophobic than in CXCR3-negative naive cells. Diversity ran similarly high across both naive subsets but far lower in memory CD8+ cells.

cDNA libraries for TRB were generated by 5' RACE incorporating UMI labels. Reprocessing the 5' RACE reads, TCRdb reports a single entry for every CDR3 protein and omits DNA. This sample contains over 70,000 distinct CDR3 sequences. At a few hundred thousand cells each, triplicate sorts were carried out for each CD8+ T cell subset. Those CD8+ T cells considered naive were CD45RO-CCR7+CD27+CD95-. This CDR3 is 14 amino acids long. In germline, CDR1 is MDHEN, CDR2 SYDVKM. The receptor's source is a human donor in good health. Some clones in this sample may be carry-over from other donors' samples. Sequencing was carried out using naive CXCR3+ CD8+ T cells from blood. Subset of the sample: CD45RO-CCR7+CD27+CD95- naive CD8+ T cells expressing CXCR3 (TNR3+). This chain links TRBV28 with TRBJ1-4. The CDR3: CASSLAGRDEKLFF. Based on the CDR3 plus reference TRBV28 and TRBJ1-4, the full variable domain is DVKVTQSSRYLVKRTGEKVFLECVQDMDHENMFWYRQDPGLGLRLIYFSYDVKMKEKGDIPEGYSVSREKKERFSLILESASTNQTSMYLCASSLAGRDEKLFFGSGTQLSVL.